This T cell receptor beta chain was identified during a study of blood T cell repertoires in COVID-19. Across the study: Acute and convalescent COVID-19 samples came from the United States, Italy and Spain. PBMCs, B-cell-depleted T cells, or T cells were the source of the cDNA or gDNA that made up the material.

Per the germline V gene, CDR1 is MDHEN and CDR2 is SYDVKM. Trimming shortened V by 6 bases and J by 6 bases, and 14 bases separated the two germline ends. The CDR3 is made up of 14 amino acids. Authors' data handling: Scientists estimated how many nucleated cells there were by amplifying reference gene primers. TCRdb keeps only in-frame clones here, not all; method: immunoSEQ multiplex PCR. Clone size and the V and J calls come from that table; the DNA yielded D and trimming. The sample consists of 90,000 to 100,000 clones, under 85% of them appearing once. This chain connects TRBV28 to TRBJ2-2; the D gene is possibly TRBD2 (5 bases). Sequencing was performed on peripheral blood. The source is a man aged 65 to 85 with acute or convalescent COVID-19. CDR3 DNA: TGTGCCAGCAGGACTATACGTACCGCCGGGGAGCTGTTTTTT. Protein product: CASRTIRTAGELFF.